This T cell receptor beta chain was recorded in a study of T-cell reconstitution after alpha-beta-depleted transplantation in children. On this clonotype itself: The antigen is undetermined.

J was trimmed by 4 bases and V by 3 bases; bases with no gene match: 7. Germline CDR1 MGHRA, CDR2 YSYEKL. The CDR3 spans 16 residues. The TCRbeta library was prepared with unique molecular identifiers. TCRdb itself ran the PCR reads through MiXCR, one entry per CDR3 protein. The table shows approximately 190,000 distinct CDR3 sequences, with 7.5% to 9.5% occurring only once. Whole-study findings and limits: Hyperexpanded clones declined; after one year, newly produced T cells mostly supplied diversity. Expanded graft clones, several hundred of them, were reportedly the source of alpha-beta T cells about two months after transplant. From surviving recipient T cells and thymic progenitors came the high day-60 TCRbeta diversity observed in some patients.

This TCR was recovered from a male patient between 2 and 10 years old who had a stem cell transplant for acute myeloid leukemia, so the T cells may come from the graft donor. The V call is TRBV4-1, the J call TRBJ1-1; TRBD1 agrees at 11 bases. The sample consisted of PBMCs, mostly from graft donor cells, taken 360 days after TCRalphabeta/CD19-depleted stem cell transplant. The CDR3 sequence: CASSQGRTGGFTEAFF. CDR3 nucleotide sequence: TGCGCCAGCAGCCAGGGCCGGACAGGGGGCTTCACTGAAGCTTTCTTT.